Listed below are T cell receptor beta chains from one sample, sequenced in a study of cytomegalovirus exposure and HLA in healthy donors. Here immunoSEQ multiplex PCR was the method, and the copy in TCRdb shows in-frame clones only, minus some. The table shows about 300,000 clones, with 86% occurring only once. The sequencing sample was made of PBMCs. The receptor set was obtained from a middle-aged man in good health and CMV-seropositive. Each CDR3 is given with its conserved first and last residue. The order of the fields is V gene, clone size, J gene, D gene, CDR3 protein, CDR3 DNA. A D gene is named only where the DNA matches it firmly. For some rows the clone size is stated as once, few or many, or as a class when expanded; others skip it.

TRBV19	NA	TRBJ1-1	NA	CASRDSEAFF	TGTGCCAGTAGGGACAGTGAAGCTTTCTTT
TRBV28	NA	TRBJ1-4	NA	CASRIGGIREKLFF	TGTGCCAGCAGGATCGGGGGGATTCGGGAAAAACTGTTTTTT
TRBV7-9	NA	TRBJ1-2	TRBD1	CASSFRQGADGYTF	TGTGCCAGCAGCTTTCGACAGGGGGCAGATGGCTACACCTTC
TRBV7-3	NA	TRBJ2-1	NA	CASSLGPGNEQFF	TGTGCCAGCAGCTTAGGCCCGGGGAATGAGCAGTTCTTC
TRBV7-6	NA	TRBJ1-1	TRBD1	CASSPRGGSEAFF	TGTGCCAGCAGCCCGAGAGGGGGCTCTGAAGCTTTCTTT
TRBV27	once	TRBJ1-2	TRBD1	CASSLSGQGALGYTF	TGTGCCAGCAGTTTATCGGGACAGGGGGCGCTCGGCTACACCTTC
TRBV7-2	NA	TRBJ2-7	NA	CASSLSYEQYF	TGTGCCAGCAGCTTATCGTACGAGCAGTACTTC
TRBV27	once	TRBJ2-5	NA	CASSLSDSEETQYF	TGTGCCAGCAGTTTATCCGACAGCGAAGAGACCCAGTACTTC
TRBV11-2	NA	TRBJ2-6	TRBD1	CASSFTGGSGANVLTF	TGTGCCAGCAGCTTTACAGGGGGCTCTGGGGCCAACGTCCTGACTTTC
TRBV15	NA	TRBJ2-1	TRBD2	CATSVGGSGSNEQFF	TGTGCCACCAGCGTCGGGGGTAGCGGGAGCAATGAGCAGTTCTTC
TRBV7-8	NA	TRBJ1-1	NA	CASSLAADMNTEAFF	TGTGCCAGCAGCTTAGCCGCAGACATGAACACTGAAGCTTTCTTT
TRBV7-7	NA	TRBJ2-7	NA	CASSLLEQYF	TGTGCTAGCTCGTTATTGGAGCAGTACTTC
TRBV27	NA	TRBJ2-1	NA	CASSFEGQFYNEQFF	TGTGCCAGCAGTTTCGAAGGACAGTTCTACAATGAGCAGTTCTTC
TRBV7-9	NA	TRBJ2-7	NA	CASSFGDTSVPEQYF	TGTGCCAGCAGCTTTGGGGACACTAGCGTTCCCGAGCAGTACTTC
TRBV18	NA	TRBJ2-5	TRBD2	CASSPLSSGRAGETQYF	TGTGCCAGCTCACCACTTTCTAGCGGGAGGGCCGGAGAGACCCAGTACTTC
TRBV7-8	NA	TRBJ2-2	TRBD1	CASSSRGLGNGGELFF	TGTGCCAGCAGCTCCAGGGGGCTGGGGAACGGCGGGGAGCTGTTTTTT
TRBV5-5	NA	TRBJ2-7	NA	CASSWDTSYEQYF	TGTGCCAGCAGCTGGGACACTTCCTACGAGCAGTACTTC
TRBV7-3	NA	TRBJ2-1	TRBD2	CASRTLGGLARRAYNEQFF	TGTGCCAGCAGGACCTTGGGCGGACTAGCGAGGCGGGCCTACAATGAGCAGTTCTTC
TRBV5-6	NA	TRBJ2-2	NA	CASSTGSGELFF	TGTGCCAGCAGCACAGGGTCCGGGGAGCTGTTTTTT
TRBV28	NA	TRBJ1-4	NA	CASRTPSTNEKLFF	TGTGCCAGCAGGACACCTTCAACTAATGAAAAACTGTTTTTT
TRBV7-9	few	TRBJ1-1	TRBD1	CASSLTGDTEAFF	TGTGCCAGCAGCTTGACAGGGGACACTGAAGCTTTCTTT
TRBV5-1	NA	TRBJ1-2	NA	CASSLGSGVNYGYTF	TGCGCCAGCAGCTTGGGATCAGGGGTGAACTATGGCTACACCTTC
TRBV28	NA	TRBJ2-5	TRBD2	CASSLFGTSEQETQYF	TGTGCCAGCAGTTTATTTGGGACTAGCGAACAAGAGACCCAGTACTTC
TRBV7-9	NA	TRBJ1-6	NA	CASSLVGRGNSPLHF	TGTGCCAGCAGCTTAGTCGGCAGGGGAAATTCACCCCTCCACTTT
TRBV18	NA	TRBJ2-3	TRBD1	CASSRQGTSSTDTQYF	TGTGCCAGCTCACGACAGGGGACCTCTAGCACAGATACGCAGTATTTT
TRBV4-2	NA	TRBJ2-6	TRBD2	CASRGTSGANVLTF	TGTGCCAGCAGGGGGACTAGTGGGGCCAACGTCCTGACTTTC
TRBV2	NA	TRBJ1-1	NA	CASPSQGREAFF	TGTGCCAGCCCTTCCCAGGGTCGAGAAGCTTTCTTT
TRBV6-6	NA	TRBJ2-4	NA	CATSLAKNIQYF	TGTGCCACCAGCTTAGCCAAAAACATTCAGTACTTC
TRBV27	few	TRBJ1-5	TRBD1	CASSHQGANQPQHF	TGTGCCAGCAGTCATCAGGGGGCCAATCAGCCCCAGCATTTT
TRBV7-2	once	TRBJ2-1	TRBD2	CASSYLNAGVSYNEQFF	TGTGCCAGCAGCTACCTCAACGCGGGAGTGTCCTACAATGAGCAGTTCTTC
TRBV28	NA	TRBJ2-7	TRBD1	CASSSTTQWGQETYEQYF	TGTGCCAGCAGTTCCACCACTCAGTGGGGACAGGAGACCTACGAGCAGTACTTC
TRBV4-3	once	TRBJ2-3	NA	CASSQDWEDTQYF	TGCGCCAGCAGCCAAGACTGGGAGGATACGCAGTATTTT
TRBV18	once	TRBJ1-1	TRBD1	CASSERQGRTNTEAFF	TGTGCCAGCTCAGAACGACAGGGACGAACGAACACTGAAGCTTTCTTT
TRBV7-3	NA	TRBJ2-1	NA	CASSLGGSYNEQFF	TGTGCCAGCAGCTTAGGCGGCTCCTACAATGAGCAGTTCTTC
TRBV29-1	few	TRBJ1-1	NA	CSVSTSGRRHTNTEAFF	TGCAGCGTGTCCACAAGTGGGAGACGGCATACGAACACTGAAGCTTTCTTT
TRBV19	NA	TRBJ2-7	TRBD1	CASSRDRVGDEQYF	TGTGCCAGTAGTAGAGACAGGGTAGGCGACGAGCAGTACTTC
TRBV19	NA	TRBJ2-1	NA	CAVSSGSVNEQFF	TGTGCCGTGTCGTCGGGGAGCGTAAATGAGCAGTTCTTC
TRBV6-1	NA	TRBJ2-1	TRBD1	CASRDRDRAINEQFF	TGTGCCAGCAGAGATCGGGACAGGGCCATCAATGAGCAGTTCTTC
TRBV19	NA	TRBJ2-6	TRBD1	CASSAGTGVAGANVLTF	TGTGCCAGTAGCGCCGGGACAGGGGTTGCTGGGGCCAACGTCCTGACTTTC
TRBV19	NA	TRBJ2-1	TRBD2	CASSRREGKYNEQFF	TGTGCCAGTAGCCGGCGGGAGGGCAAATACAATGAGCAGTTCTTC